This T cell receptor beta chain derives from a study of T cell changes during pregnancy in multiple sclerosis. Sequencing used immunoSEQ multiplex PCR; TCRdb keeps in-frame clones, though not all of them. The sample gives 65,000 to 75,000 clones, around 91% of which show up once; about 1.3% is in the top ten. Germline V lookup: CDR1 ENHRY, CDR2 SYGVKD. CDR3 length: 14 amino acids. J gave up 4 bases and V 3 bases, and 6 bases lay outside the gene matches. This chain joins TRBV10-3 and TRBJ2-7, with 7 bases lining up with TRBD1. This sample comprised peripheral blood, obtained in the third trimester of pregnancy. This clonotype was sampled from a female donor in good health, enrolled as a control in a pregnancy study. In nucleotides, the CDR3 is TGTGCCATCAGTGAAGGACAGGCCCTATACGAGCAGTACTTC. Its protein product is CAISEGQALYEQYF.